These 6 T cell receptor beta chains share one sample of origin, sequenced in a study of blood T cells in healthy people across ages. The use of a sample-barcoded 5' primer and a J-beta primer mix characterized a second PCR of roughly 6 to 11 cycles. One entry per CDR3 protein, called by TCRdb with MiXCR from the 5' RACE reads. The sample has almost 300,000 distinct CDR3 sequences, less than 30% seen once. Sequenced sample: blood. The receptor source for this set is a woman in her seventies in good health.

This clonotype was observed a few times. J is TRBJ1-4 and V is TRBV28; TRBD1 matches 7 bases. The CDR3 contains 16 residues. The V and J ends lost 3 bases and 7 bases, in that order; junction bases with no gene match: 11. CDR1 and CDR2 from the germline V gene are MDHEN and SYDVKM. The CDR3 spells CASSLRTGPSGEKLFF. DNA for the CDR3: TGTGCCAGCAGTTTGCGGACAGGCCCCAGCGGTGAAAAACTGTTTTTT.

This sequence joins TRBV5-1 and TRBJ1-4; 11 positions match TRBD1. Germline CDR1 reads SGHRS; CDR2 reads YFSETQ. CDR3 length equals 15 residues. With 5 bases clipped from V and 0 bases from J, the junction kept 0 bases outside the gene matches. DNA of the CDR3: TGCGCCAGCAGGGGACAGGGGGCAACTAATGAAAAACTGTTTTTT. Translation: CASRGQGATNEKLFF.

This clonotype has more than one count but fewer than ten. The chain carries TRBV7-8 and TRBJ2-5, with D maybe TRBD2 (6 bases). The DNA end is a closer match to TRBJ2-1, so the J assignment may be wrong. CDR1 and CDR2 (germline): SGHVS, FQNEAQ. The CDR3 covers 13 residues. The CDR3 DNA follows: TGTGCCAGCAGCTTTGAGGGAGGAAGGGAGCAGTTCTTC. It is translated as CASSFEGGREQFF.

A few counts support this clonotype. V is TRBV11-2 and J is TRBJ2-5, with 7 bases aligning to TRBD2. The J call is in doubt because the DNA end fits TRBJ2-1 better. Looked up from germline, CDR1 is SGHAT and CDR2 is FQNNGV. The CDR3 sequence is 15 residues long. The CDR3: CASSLVGTKGNEQFF. The CDR3 DNA reads as TGTGCCAGCAGCTTAGTAGGGACTAAAGGGAATGAGCAGTTCTTC.

In this sample, this clonotype turned up a few times. V usage is TRBV28 and J usage is TRBJ2-5; 15 bases are shared with TRBD2. The DNA matches TRBJ2-1 better at its end, which makes the J call doubtful. This CDR3 spans 16 amino acids. Germline CDR1 MDHEN, CDR2 SYDVKM. CDR3 loop: CAGTIGGTSGRNEQFF. The CDR3 DNA reads TGTGCCGGCACCATTGGCGGGACTAGCGGGAGGAATGAGCAGTTCTTC.

This chain joins TRBV19 and TRBJ2-5; TRBD2 matches at 8 bases. The end of the DNA aligns better with TRBJ2-1, so the J call may be wrong. Germline lookup yields CDR1 LNHDA and CDR2 SQIVND (reference sequence). This CDR3 is built from 17 residues. Written as DNA, the CDR3 is TGTGCCAGTAGCCACCCCGAGAGGACTAGCTTCAGCAATGAGCAGTTCTTC. Translating it yields CASSHPERTSFSNEQFF.